Listed below are T cell receptor beta chains from one sample, sequenced in a study of response to subunit inactivated influenza vaccine. TCRdb reprocessed the RT-PCR reads via MiXCR and lists one record per CDR3 protein. The data hold more than 450,000 distinct CDR3 sequences, with 7.6% observed a single time. Sample: PBMCs from blood, taken around 2 years after vaccination. Every receptor here comes from a man between 50 and 69 years old who received an inactivated influenza vaccine. CDR3s include the opening cysteine and the closing phenylalanine or tryptophan. Fields, in order: D gene, V gene, J gene, clone size, CDR3 DNA, CDR3 protein. The D gene is left open where the match is weak. Clone size is not always given. Where it is, it says once, few, many or a class for expanded clones.

.	TRBV5-1	TRBJ2-1	.	TGCGCCAGCAGCGTTCGGGGGGCGGAAGGCAATGAGCAGTTCTTC	CASSVRGAEGNEQFF
.	TRBV10-2	TRBJ1-2	few	TGCGCCAGCAGCCCGGACAGTTCCCGAGGCTACACCTTC	CASSPDSSRGYTF
.	TRBV28	TRBJ1-2	.	TGTGCCAGCAGGCAAGATAGGGAGTATGGCTACACCTTC	CASRQDREYGYTF
.	TRBV6-2/TRBV6-3	TRBJ2-5	few	TGTGCCAGCAGTTACTCTAGAAGTGAGACCCAGTACTTC	CASSYSRSETQYF
.	TRBV20-1	TRBJ2-3	.	TGCAGTGCTAGAGATTGGGGGGTCGGAGCAGATACGCAGTATTTT	CSARDWGVGADTQYF
.	TRBV7-2	TRBJ2-1	many	TGTGCCAGTACCTGGGCCAAATACAATGAGCAGTTCTTC	CASTWAKYNEQFF
.	TRBV6-2/TRBV6-3	TRBJ1-6	.	TGTGCCAGCAGCAACGCCGCCTTTAATTCACCCCTCCACTTT	CASSNAAFNSPLHF
.	TRBV24-1	TRBJ2-1	few	TGTGCCACCAGTGATTTCGGGACAAGGTACAATGAGCAGTTCCTCTTC	CATSDFGTRYNEQFLF
.	TRBV24-1	TRBJ2-3	.	TGTGCCACCAGTGATTCGCGCCAGCTCCGCGGAGATACGCAGTATTTT	CATSDSRQLRGDTQYF
.	TRBV7-9	TRBJ1-1	few	TGTGCCAGCAGCTTAGCGGTTTACGGTGAAGCTTTCTTT	CASSLAVYGEAFF
.	TRBV11-2	TRBJ2-4	.	TGTGCCAGCAGCTTGGAACAGCTGAGGGAAACCAAAAACATTCAGTACTTC	CASSLEQLRETKNIQYF
.	TRBV7-8	TRBJ2-5	.	TGTGCCAGCAGCCCGCCGACGGGGCTCCAAGAGACCCAGTACTTC	CASSPPTGLQETQYF
TRBD2	TRBV27	TRBJ2-7	many	TGTGCCAGCAGTCCCCCCGGGACTAGCGGGAGGAGCGAGCAGTACTTC	CASSPPGTSGRSEQYF
.	TRBV7-2	TRBJ2-1	.	TGTGCCAGCAGCTTGGGTGGCTGGGCCCAGCCTCATGAGCAGTTCTTC	CASSLGGWAQPHEQFF
.	TRBV11-2	TRBJ1-2	few	TGTGCCAGCAGCTTAGATGGGACCCATTCTAGCTACACCTTC	CASSLDGTHSSYTF
.	TRBV20-1	TRBJ1-1	few	TGCAGTGCTTCAGGAGGGTTGGACACTGAAGCTTTCTTT	CSASGGLDTEAFF
TRBD1	TRBV27	TRBJ2-4	once	TGTGCCAGCAGCGATAGACAGGGAATACACATTCAGTACTTC	CASSDRQGIHIQYF
.	TRBV15	TRBJ2-3	few	TGTGCCACCAGCGAGATGGATACGCAGTATTTT	CATSEMDTQYF
.	TRBV29-1	TRBJ2-3	medium-sized	TGCAGCGTTGAAGTTAAGGGGTCTAGCACAGATACGCAGTATTTT	CSVEVKGSSTDTQYF
.	TRBV11-2	TRBJ1-6	few	TGTGCCAGCAGCTTATACCAGGTTTTCGATAATTCACCCCTCCACTTT	CASSLYQVFDNSPLHF
TRBD1	TRBV27	TRBJ1-4	few	TGTGCCAGCAGCCTCTCGTCAGGGGGCGGGGAAAAACTGTTTTTT	CASSLSSGGGEKLFF
TRBD1	TRBV7-2	TRBJ2-2	.	TGTGCCAGCAGCGAAGGACAGGCGGTCAGCACCGGGGAGCTGTTTTTT	CASSEGQAVSTGELFF
.	TRBV20-1	TRBJ2-1	.	TGCAGTGCTAGCCTCCCCGGGTACTACAATGAGCAGTTCTTC	CSASLPGYYNEQFF
.	TRBV5-1	TRBJ2-3	.	TGCGCCAGCAGCATACACGGACAGATCACAGATACGCAGTATTTT	CASSIHGQITDTQYF
TRBD1	TRBV15	TRBJ1-4	few	TGTGCCACCAGCAGAGCGACAGGGACTAATGAAAAACTGTTTTTT	CATSRATGTNEKLFF
.	TRBV20-1	TRBJ2-5	.	TGCAGTGCACCGACGCGTCAGCGAAAAGAGACCCAGTACTTC	CSAPTRQRKETQYF
TRBD2	TRBV4-3	TRBJ2-7	.	TGCGCCAGCAGCCAAGCGGCGGGAGGGCTATACGAGCAGTACTTC	CASSQAAGGLYEQYF
.	TRBV11-2	TRBJ2-1	many	TGTGCCAGCAGCCCTCCATCGCTAGACAGACGGAAGCCTGAGCAGTTCTTC	CASSPPSLDRRKPEQFF